This T cell receptor (beta chain) derives from a study of HIV-infected patients and healthy controls. This clonotype was observed a handful of times. V lost 7 bases, J lost 1 base, and 16 bases lay in between. The CDR3 extends over 15 amino acids. The germline V gene encodes CDR1 MNHEY and CDR2 SVGEGT. TCRdb re-called the 5' RACE reads with MiXCR, one entry per CDR3 protein. The table includes roughly 18,000 distinct CDR3 sequences, 15% to 20% detected once. J is TRBJ2-5 and V is TRBV6-2 or TRBV6-3; perhaps TRBD2 as D (5 bases). This TCR derives from a human donor in good health. Sequencing was performed on CD8+ T cells from blood. The CDR3 DNA sequence: TGTGCCAGCAAGGCCGGACTTCTGATCCAAGAGACCCAGTACTTC. Residues: CASKAGLLIQETQYF.